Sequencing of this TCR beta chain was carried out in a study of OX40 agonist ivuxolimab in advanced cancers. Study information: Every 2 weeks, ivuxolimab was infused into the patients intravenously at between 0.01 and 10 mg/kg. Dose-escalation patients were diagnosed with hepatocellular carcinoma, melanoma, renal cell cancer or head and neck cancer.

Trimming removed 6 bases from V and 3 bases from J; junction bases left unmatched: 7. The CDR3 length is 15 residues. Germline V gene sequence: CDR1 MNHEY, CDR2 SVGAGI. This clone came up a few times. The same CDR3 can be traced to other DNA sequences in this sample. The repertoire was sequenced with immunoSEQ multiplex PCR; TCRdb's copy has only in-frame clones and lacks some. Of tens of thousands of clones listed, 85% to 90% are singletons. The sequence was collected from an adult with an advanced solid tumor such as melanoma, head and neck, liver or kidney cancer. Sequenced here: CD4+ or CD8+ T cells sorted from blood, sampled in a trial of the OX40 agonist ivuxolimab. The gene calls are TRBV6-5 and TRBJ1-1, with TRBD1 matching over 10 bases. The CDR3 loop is CASRRTGTGDTEAFF. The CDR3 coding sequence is TGTGCCAGCAGGCGCACCGGGACAGGGGACACTGAAGCTTTCTTT.